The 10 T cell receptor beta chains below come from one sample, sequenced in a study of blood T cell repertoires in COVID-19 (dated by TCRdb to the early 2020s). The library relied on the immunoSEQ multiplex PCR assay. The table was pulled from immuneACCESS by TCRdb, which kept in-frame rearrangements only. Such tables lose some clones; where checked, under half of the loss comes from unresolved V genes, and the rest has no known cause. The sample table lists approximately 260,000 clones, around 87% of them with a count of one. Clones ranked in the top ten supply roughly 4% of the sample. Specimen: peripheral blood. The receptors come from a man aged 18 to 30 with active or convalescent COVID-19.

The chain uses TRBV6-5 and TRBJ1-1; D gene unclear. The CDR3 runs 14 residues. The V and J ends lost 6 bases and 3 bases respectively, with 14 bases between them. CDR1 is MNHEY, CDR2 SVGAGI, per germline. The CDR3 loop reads CASRPLQADTEAFF. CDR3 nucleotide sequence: TGTGCCAGCAGGCCCCTTCAAGCGGACACTGAAGCTTTCTTT.

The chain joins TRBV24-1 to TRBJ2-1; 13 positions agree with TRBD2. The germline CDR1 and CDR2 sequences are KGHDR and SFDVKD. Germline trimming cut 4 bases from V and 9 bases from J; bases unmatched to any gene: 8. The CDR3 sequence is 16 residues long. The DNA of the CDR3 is TGTGCCACCAGTGAAAGACTAGCGGGAGGATTTAGTGAGCAGTTCTTC. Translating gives CATSERLAGGFSEQFF.

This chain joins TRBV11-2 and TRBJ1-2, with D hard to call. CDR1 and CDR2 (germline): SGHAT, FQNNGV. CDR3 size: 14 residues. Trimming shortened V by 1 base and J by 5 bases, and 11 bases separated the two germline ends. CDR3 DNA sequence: TGTGCCAGCAGCTTAGGGGAGGGATCATATGGCTACACCTTC. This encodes CASSLGEGSYGYTF.

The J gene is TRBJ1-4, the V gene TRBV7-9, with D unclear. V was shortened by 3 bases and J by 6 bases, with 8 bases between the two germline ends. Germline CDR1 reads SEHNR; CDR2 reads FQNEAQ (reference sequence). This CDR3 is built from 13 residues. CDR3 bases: TGTGCCAGCAGCTTCAGTGGCTATGAAAAACTGTTTTTT. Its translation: CASSFSGYEKLFF.

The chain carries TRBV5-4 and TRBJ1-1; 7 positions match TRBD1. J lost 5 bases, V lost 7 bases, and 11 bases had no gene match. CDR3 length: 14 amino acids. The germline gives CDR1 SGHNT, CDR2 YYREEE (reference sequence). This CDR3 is CASVSDRDGTEAFF. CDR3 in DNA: TGTGCCAGCGTCAGTGACAGGGACGGAACTGAAGCTTTCTTT.

Here the CDR3 DNA reads TGTGCCACCTCGGGACAGGGGAACACCGGGGAGCTGTTTTTT. Amino acid sequence: CATSGQGNTGELFF. The J gene is TRBJ2-2, the V gene TRBV19; TRBD1 matches at 9 bases. The CDR3 has 14 residues. In germline, CDR1 is LNHDA, CDR2 SQIVND (reference sequence). The V gene end was trimmed by 10 bases and the J gene end by 1 base; junction bases not matched to a gene: 4.

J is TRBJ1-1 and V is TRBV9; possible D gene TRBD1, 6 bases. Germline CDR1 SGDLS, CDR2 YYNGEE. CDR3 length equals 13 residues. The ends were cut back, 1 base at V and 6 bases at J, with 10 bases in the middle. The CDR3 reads CASSVSTGAEAFF. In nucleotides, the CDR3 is TGTGCCAGCAGCGTATCGACAGGCGCTGAAGCTTTCTTT. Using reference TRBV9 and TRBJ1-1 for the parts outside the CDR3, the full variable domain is DSGVTQTPKHLITATGQRVTLRCSPRSGDLSVYWYQQSLDQGLQFLIQYYNGEERAKGNILERFSAQQFPDLHSELNLSSLELGDSALYFCASSVSTGAEAFFGQGTRLTVV.

Here the CDR3 DNA reads TGTGCCTGGAGTGACCCTTTACGGGATACGCAGTATTTT. It is translated as CAWSDPLRDTQYF. The chain combines TRBV30 with TRBJ2-3; D uncertain. The CDR3 runs to 13 residues. V lost 1 base, J lost 6 bases, and 11 bases lay in between. Germline CDR1 is GTSNPN and CDR2 is SVGIG (reference sequence).

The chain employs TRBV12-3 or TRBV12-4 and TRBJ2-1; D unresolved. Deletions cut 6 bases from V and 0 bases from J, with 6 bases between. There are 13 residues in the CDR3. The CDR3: CASSPGSYNEQFF. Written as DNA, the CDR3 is TGTGCCAGCAGCCCCGGCTCCTACAATGAGCAGTTCTTC.

CDR3 nucleotides: TGTGCCAGCAGCTCCCTAGCGGGAGGGAGCACAGATACGCAGTATTTT. This translates into CASSSLAGGSTDTQYF. The V call is TRBV5-4, the J call TRBJ2-3; TRBD2 agrees at 12 bases. In germline, CDR1 is SGHNT, CDR2 YYREEE (reference sequence). V shed 3 bases, J shed 0 bases, and the junction held 2 bases outside the gene matches. The CDR3 is made up of 16 amino acids.